This T cell receptor (beta chain) was identified in a study of T cells in Graves' hyperthyroidism and ophthalmopathy. Findings of the study overall: In the blood, most expanded thyroid clonotypes above 0.001 appeared as well.

Of note for this clonotype: The antigen remains unidentified.

Uncontrolled infections, other autoimmune diseases, pregnancy or lactation led to exclusion of patients. Clinical symptoms, serum thyroxine, TRAb, thyroid ultrasound and orbital computed tomography informed diagnoses. RNA transcripts were the template for amplifying TCR beta CDR3 regions. When the TCR CDR3 underwent first-round RT-PCR, the HTBI primer set was used. TCRdb re-called the multiplex PCR reads with MiXCR, one entry per CDR3 protein. The data contain about 570,000 distinct CDR3 sequences, under 60% of them singletons. The trim removed 7 bases at V and 5 bases at J, leaving 18 bases unmatched. The germline V gene has CDR1 KGHDR and CDR2 SFDVKD. The CDR3 extends over 18 amino acids.

This receptor was identified in an adult woman with Graves' disease, either hyperthyroidism or ophthalmopathy (not recorded which). Source material: peripheral blood or thyroid tissue (not recorded which). The J gene is TRBJ2-2, the V gene TRBV24-1; 7 bases fit TRBD1. The CDR3 DNA sequence: TGTGCCACCAGGGCTTGGGGCGTTCGGGACAGCGATACCGGGGAGCTGTTTTTT. It is translated as CATRAWGVRDSDTGELFF.